Below, 27 T cell receptor beta chains from the same sample are listed, as sequenced in a study of T cell repertoires in cytomegalovirus infection. TCRdb ran MiXCR on the reads and lists one entry per CDR3 protein. This table holds some 150,000 distinct CDR3 sequences, about 6.5% found once. Sequenced input: PBMCs. These receptor sequences come from a human donor in good health (CMV status not recorded). Some clones in this sample may be carry-over from other donors' samples.

J is TRBJ1-1 and V is TRBV29-1; no clear D gene. The CDR3 covers 12 residues. V lost 5 bases and J 3 bases, leaving 10 bases between the germline ends. Germline V CDR1 and CDR2: SQVTM, ANQGSEA. The CDR3 spells CSVSIWDTEAFF. In nucleotides, the CDR3 is TGCAGCGTTTCAATCTGGGACACTGAAGCTTTCTTT.

DNA for the CDR3: TGTGCCAGTAGTATGGGGGTGAATCAGCCCCAGCATTTT. Translating it yields CASSMGVNQPQHF. The genes are TRBV19 and TRBJ1-5; D may be TRBD1 (5 bases). Looked up from germline, CDR1 is LNHDA and CDR2 is SQIVND (reference sequence). The CDR3 is 13 residues long. Trimming removed 3 bases at V and 4 bases at J, with 7 bases between.

The chain employs TRBV5-8 and TRBJ2-1, with unresolved D. Germline assignment: CDR1 SGHTS and CDR2 YDEGEE. V dropped 2 bases and J dropped 6 bases, with 6 bases sitting between them. This CDR3 comprises 12 residues. The chain's CDR3 is CASSFVLNEQFF. As DNA, the CDR3 is TGTGCCAGCAGCTTCGTCCTCAATGAGCAGTTCTTC. The full variable domain, in which reference TRBV5-8 and TRBJ2-1 provide the parts outside the CDR3, is EAGVTQSPTHLIKTRGQQATLRCSPISGHTSVYWYQQALGLGLQFLLWYDEGEERNRGNFPPRFSGRQFPNYSSELNVNALELEDSALYLCASSFVLNEQFFGPGTRLTVL.

DNA for the CDR3: TGTGCCAGCAGTGGTCCAGATAGGGAATCACCCCTCCACTTT. As protein: CASSGPDRESPLHF. V is TRBV2 and J is TRBJ1-6; no firm D call. The germline gives CDR1 SNHLY, CDR2 FYNNEI. The V and J ends lost 4 bases and 10 bases respectively, with 14 bases between them. The CDR3 contains 14 residues.

This clonotype appeared many times. V gene TRBV28 combines with J gene TRBJ2-7, with 9 positions matching TRBD1. The V gene's germline CDR1 is MDHEN and CDR2 SYDVKM. V was clipped by 6 bases and J by 4 bases; unmatched bases: 10. The CDR3 spans 15 residues. The CDR3 region is CASSNLGQGLYEQYF. For the CDR3, the DNA is TGTGCCAGCAGCAACCTGGGACAGGGACTATACGAGCAGTACTTC.

This clonotype came up many times. The CDR3, as DNA: TGTGCCAGCAGCTTACGGAGGACTGACTCTGGAAACACCATATATTTT. The encoded protein is CASSLRRTDSGNTIYF. The chain employs TRBV7-2 and TRBJ1-3; D gene uncertain. V was cut by 2 bases and J by 0 bases, with 11 bases left in between. The CDR3 totals 16 residues. Germline CDR1 SGHTA, CDR2 FQGNSA.

The chain's CDR3 is CASSRTGDNQPQHF. The CDR3 DNA is TGTGCCAGCAGTAGGACAGGGGACAATCAGCCCCAGCATTTT. The chain joins TRBV6-2 or TRBV6-3 to TRBJ1-5; 9 bases fit TRBD1. This CDR3 is built from 14 residues. Per germline, CDR1 MNHEY and CDR2 SVGEGT. The V segment lost 5 bases and the J segment 3 bases; nucleotides outside the gene matches: 2.

This clonotype was detected many times. The V call is TRBV7-2, the J call TRBJ1-3, with D possibly matching TRBD1 (5 bases). This CDR3 has 16 residues. The V and J ends lost 5 bases and 0 bases respectively, with 14 bases between them. The V gene's germline CDR1 is SGHTA and CDR2 FQGNSA. Here the CDR3 reads CASSNQGSHSGNTIYF. Here the CDR3 DNA reads TGTGCCAGCAGCAACCAGGGATCCCACTCTGGAAACACCATATATTTT.

The chain is built from TRBV7-7 and TRBJ2-5; 8 bases match TRBD1. The ends lost 0 bases at V and 5 bases at J; junction bases unmatched: 5. This CDR3 spans 15 amino acids. Per germline, CDR1 SSHAT and CDR2 FNYEAQ (reference sequence). CDR3 sequence (DNA): TGTGCCAGCAGCTTAGCCCGGACAGGGATGGAGACCCAGTACTTC. Translation: CASSLARTGMETQYF.

This clonotype was detected only a few times. The V call is TRBV12-3 or TRBV12-4, the J call TRBJ2-7; 9 bases line up with TRBD2. V lost 5 bases, J lost 0 bases, and 5 bases stayed unmatched. The CDR3 contains 15 residues. In DNA, the CDR3 is TGTGCCAGCAGTAAAGGACTAGCGTTCTCCTACGAGCAGTACTTC. Encoded protein: CASSKGLAFSYEQYF.

The sample holds a few counts of this clonotype. The CDR3 DNA follows: TGTGCCAGCAGCTCCATGACAGGTTTGACCTACGAGCAGTACTTC. Translating it yields CASSSMTGLTYEQYF. The chain carries TRBV7-8 and TRBJ2-7, with a possible D match to TRBD1 (6 bases). Germline V gene data show CDR1 as SGHVS and CDR2 as FQNEAQ. Deletions cut 4 bases from V and 2 bases from J, with 15 bases between. CDR3 length: 15 amino acids.

J is TRBJ2-5 and V is TRBV9, with 7 nucleotides matching TRBD2. The CDR3 has 16 amino acids. The ends lost 3 bases at V and 2 bases at J; junction bases unmatched: 10. Germline V gene data show CDR1 as SGDLS and CDR2 as YYNGEE. This chain's CDR3 is CASSGVGSGEQETQYF. CDR3 coding DNA: TGTGCCAGCAGCGGCGTGGGGAGCGGGGAACAAGAGACCCAGTACTTC.

This clonotype appeared many times. The chain uses TRBV6-2 or TRBV6-3 and TRBJ2-1, with D hard to call. The CDR3 is 15 amino acids. CDR1 is MNHEY, CDR2 SVGEGT, per germline. The V end lost 8 bases, the J end lost 0 bases, and 14 bases lay between the germline ends. The CDR3 DNA reads as TGTGCCAGCCTCACGAGTAGAAGCTCCTACAATGAGCAGTTCTTC. This encodes CASLTSRSSYNEQFF.

The rearrangement links TRBV4-2 to TRBJ1-2; 8 bases are shared with TRBD1. With V trimmed by 1 base and J by 2 bases, 12 bases remained unmatched. CDR3 length equals 18 residues. Looked up from germline, CDR1 is LGHNA and CDR2 is YNFKEQ. The CDR3 nucleotides are TGTGCCAGCAGCCAAGCTTCCGGGACAGGCTCTTTAAACTATGGCTACACCTTC. Residues: CASSQASGTGSLNYGYTF.

The chain has TRBV20-1 and TRBJ2-6, with 7 nucleotides matching TRBD1. The length of the CDR3 is 16 residues. Germline loops: CDR1 DFQATT, CDR2 SNEGSKA (reference sequence). Trimming removed 3 bases from V and 2 bases from J; junction bases left unmatched: 7. The CDR3 DNA sequence: TGCAGTGCTAGGATGGGACAGAACACTGGGGCCAACGTCCTGACTTTC. Its translation: CSARMGQNTGANVLTF.

This clonotype occurred many times. The chain uses TRBV5-4 and TRBJ2-1; D unclear. Germline values: CDR1 SGHNT, CDR2 YYREEE (reference sequence). This CDR3 region has 13 residues. Trimming removed 1 base from V and 4 bases from J, with 6 bases in between. CDR3 coding DNA: TGTGCCAGCAGCTTGCCCGGATACAATGAGCAGTTCTTC. Its translation is CASSLPGYNEQFF.

This clonotype came up many times. The rearrangement links TRBV7-8 to TRBJ2-7, with D perhaps matching TRBD2 (6 bases). This CDR3 region has 14 residues. Trimming shortened V by 9 bases and J by 0 bases, and 15 bases separated the two germline ends. The germline CDR1 and CDR2 sequences are SGHVS and FQNEAQ. This CDR3 is CASIPGLTSYEQYF. The CDR3 DNA follows: TGTGCCAGTATACCGGGACTGACCTCCTACGAGCAGTACTTC.

This clonotype was counted at least ten times. This chain's CDR3 is CASSLRQGTDTQYF. The CDR3 DNA follows: TGCGCCAGCAGCCTCCGACAGGGCACAGATACGCAGTATTTT. The rearrangement joins TRBV5-1 to TRBJ2-3; weak D call: TRBD1 (6 bases). V lost 4 bases to trimming and J lost 1 base, with 10 bases between them. Per the germline V gene, CDR1 is SGHRS and CDR2 is YFSETQ. CDR3 length: 14 amino acids.

This clonotype was seen many times. The gene calls are TRBV7-8 and TRBJ1-1; no firm D call. CDR3 length: 14 amino acids. The germline CDR1 and CDR2 sequences are SGHVS and FQNEAQ. The V end was cut by 2 bases, the J end by 4 bases, with 11 bases between. The CDR3 DNA reads as TGTGCCAGCAGCTTAAAGAGTAGCGGCACTGAAGCTTTCTTT. Translating it yields CASSLKSSGTEAFF.

This clonotype was detected many times. V usage is TRBV7-2 and J usage is TRBJ1-4, with unresolved D. Deletions cut 1 base from V and 8 bases from J, with 8 bases between. CDR3 length equals 13 residues. The V gene's germline CDR1 is SGHTA and CDR2 FQGNSA. DNA for the CDR3: TGTGCCAGCAGCTTAGACGCGTGGGAAAAACTGTTTTTT. Its translation: CASSLDAWEKLFF.

This clonotype was seen only a few times. CDR3: CSARGWAGGLRYNEQFF. The CDR3 nucleotides are TGCAGTGCTAGAGGGTGGGCGGGGGGGCTCCGCTACAATGAGCAGTTCTTC. The chain is built from TRBV20-1 and TRBJ2-1, with 9 bases matching TRBD2. The CDR3 runs 17 residues. The junction had 10 bases not matched to a gene; V was cut back by 1 base and J by 3 bases. CDR1 and CDR2 (germline): DFQATT, SNEGSKA (reference sequence).

At least ten counts were recorded for this clonotype. The V gene is TRBV20-1, the J gene TRBJ1-6; a possible D gene is TRBD1 (6 bases). Trimming left V 3 bases short and J 8 bases short, with 14 bases between. The CDR3 spans 14 residues. The germline V gene has CDR1 DFQATT and CDR2 SNEGSKA (reference sequence). The CDR3 here is CSARSGDAYSPLHF. The DNA for the CDR3 is TGCAGTGCTAGGTCAGGGGATGCTTATTCACCCCTCCACTTT.

This clonotype was observed at least ten times. CDR3 sequence reads: CASGSVTGTLINYGYTF. The CDR3 region has the DNA TGTGCTAGTGGTTCAGTTACCGGGACACTCATTAACTATGGCTACACCTTC. This chain uses TRBV12-5 with TRBJ1-2, with a tentative D call TRBD1 (6 bases). Trimming removed 4 bases at V and 1 base at J, with 19 bases between. CDR1 is LGHNT, CDR2 FRNRAP, per germline. The CDR3 totals 17 residues.

This clonotype was counted at least ten times. V usage is TRBV7-2 and J usage is TRBJ1-2; tentative D call: TRBD1 (6 bases). This CDR3 contains 14 residues. V lost 6 bases and J lost 2, with 13 bases in between. In germline, CDR1 is SGHTA, CDR2 FQGNSA. CDR3 nucleotides: TGTGCCAGCAGTCCTCCGACAGGAAACTATGGCTACACCTTC. It specifies CASSPPTGNYGYTF.

The V gene is TRBV7-2, the J gene TRBJ1-4; D remains unclear. V lost 1 base, J lost 10 bases, and 7 bases lay in between. CDR3 length: 12 residues. Germline V gene data show CDR1 as SGHTA and CDR2 as FQGNSA. This CDR3 is CASSLGPSKLFF. The CDR3 DNA follows: TGTGCCAGCAGCTTAGGCCCGTCAAAACTGTTTTTT.

The chain recombines TRBV20-1 with TRBJ2-3, with D possibly being TRBD2 (7 bases). V lost 6 bases and J lost 2, with 24 bases in between. The CDR3 is 17 residues long. CDR1 and CDR2 from the germline V gene are DFQATT and SNEGSKA (reference sequence). For the CDR3, the DNA is TGCAGTGCCACCTCCCCGGGGGCAGCGGGGCTCACAGATACGCAGTATTTT. Translated: CSATSPGAAGLTDTQYF.

CDR3 amino acids: CATGGDPGYEQYF. Written as DNA, the CDR3 is TGTGCCACCGGGGGTGACCCGGGATACGAGCAGTACTTC. The chain joins TRBV2 to TRBJ2-7; weak D call: TRBD2 (6 bases). Germline CDR1 and CDR2: SNHLY and FYNNEI. There are 13 residues in the CDR3. Trimming took off 10 bases at V and 4 bases at J, with 17 bases between the two ends.